Following are 26 T cell receptor beta chains from one sample sequenced in a study of blood T cells in healthy people across ages. It was with a sample-barcoded 5' primer and a J-beta primer mix that a second PCR of roughly 6 to 12 cycles was run. MiXCR was run by TCRdb on the 5' RACE reads, yielding one entry per CDR3 protein. Among more than 650,000 distinct CDR3 sequences listed, about 24% were seen once. The sample taken for sequencing was blood. These TCRs come from a man in his 70s in good health.

The table lists this clonotype with many counts. This rearrangement joins TRBV2 to TRBJ2-7; a weak D match, TRBD2 (5 bases). This CDR3 has 17 residues. V gave up 8 bases and J gave up 0 bases, with 23 bases separating them. Germline V gene data show CDR1 as SNHLY and CDR2 as FYNNEI. CDR3 residues: CASRRLSLGLYSYEQYV. The CDR3 bases are TGTGCCAGCCGGCGCCTTAGCCTCGGACTGTACTCCTACGAGCAGTACGTC.

In this sample, this clonotype turned up a few times. This sequence joins TRBV5-1 and TRBJ1-1; D is undetermined. Trimming removed 0 bases from V and 1 base from J, with 10 bases in between. The CDR3 has 15 amino acids. Germline CDR1 and CDR2: SGHRS and YFSETQ. The CDR3 reads CASSLVGNPNTEAFF. The CDR3 nucleotides read TGCGCCAGCAGCTTGGTAGGCAACCCGAACACTGAAGCTTTCTTT.

This clonotype came up a few times. The chain employs TRBV11-3 and TRBJ1-1; D perhaps matches TRBD1 (6 bases). The V and J ends lost 5 bases and 4 bases respectively, with 14 bases between them. The CDR3 runs 14 residues. Germline V lookup: CDR1 SGHNT, CDR2 YENEEA. The CDR3 protein is CASSLQGETTEAFF. The CDR3 region has the DNA TGTGCCAGCAGCCTACAGGGAGAGACCACTGAAGCTTTCTTT.

This clonotype has a handful of counts. The genes are TRBV20-1 and TRBJ2-7; the D call may be TRBD1 or TRBD2 (6 bases each). CDR3 length: 12 amino acids. V lost 4 bases to trimming and J lost 3 bases, with 10 bases between them. Germline V CDR1 and CDR2: DFQATT, SNEGSKA (reference sequence). CDR3 nucleotide sequence: TGCAGTGCTATAGCGGACAGCTACGAGCAGTACGTC. Translating gives CSAIADSYEQYV.

The genes are TRBV7-2 and TRBJ2-7; D is unclear. Germline V gives CDR1 SGHTA, CDR2 FQGNSA. This CDR3 contains 13 residues. V lost 1 base and J lost 3, with 7 bases in between. The CDR3 DNA reads as TGTGCCAGCAGCTTAGAACCGGTCTACGAGCAGTACGTC. Translating gives CASSLEPVYEQYV.

V is TRBV12-3 or TRBV12-4 and J is TRBJ2-7; tentatively, D is TRBD2 (6 bases). The J call is doubtful: the DNA matches TRBJ2-1 better. The CDR3 covers 15 residues. The CDR3 DNA is TGTGCCAGCAGTTTTTCTGGCGGGAAGTACAATGAGCAGTTCTTC. This encodes CASSFSGGKYNEQFF.

This clonotype has a count of ten or more. The chain employs TRBV7-8 and TRBJ1-1; D is ambiguous. Trimming left V 5 bases short and J 1 base short, with 14 bases between. The CDR3 contains 15 residues. The germline V gene has CDR1 SGHVS and CDR2 FQNEAQ. The DNA for the CDR3 is TGTGCCAGCAGCCCCCCCGGAGTGCGGAACACTGAAGCTTTCTTT. It encodes CASSPPGVRNTEAFF. Complete variable domain (other parts from reference TRBV7-8 and TRBJ1-1): GAGVSQSPRYKVAKRGQDVALRCDPISGHVSLFWYQQALGQGPEFLTYFQNEAQLDKSGLPSDRFFAERPEGSVSTLKIQRTQQEDSAVYLCASSPPGVRNTEAFFGQGTRLTVV.

This clonotype showed up many times. The chain couples TRBV29-1 to TRBJ2-3; D is undetermined. Trimming cost V 1 base and J 0 bases, with 8 bases left between them. The CDR3 spans 14 residues. Per germline, CDR1 SQVTM and CDR2 ANQGSEA. This CDR3 is CSVEGLTSTDTQYF. In DNA, the CDR3 is TGCAGCGTTGAAGGTCTCACGAGCACAGATACGCAGTATTTT.

The chain uses TRBV10-3 and TRBJ2-7; D might be TRBD1 or TRBD2, each matching 5 bases. Per the germline V gene, CDR1 is ENHRY and CDR2 is SYGVKD. Trimming left V 8 bases short and J 7 bases short, with 18 bases between. This CDR3 is 13 amino acids long. CDR3 bases: TGTGCCATCTCGGTTTTGGGGGAGAGGGAGCAGTACTTC. As protein: CAISVLGEREQYF.

V gene TRBV5-5 combines with J gene TRBJ2-7; D assignment may be TRBD1 or TRBD2 (6 bases each). V lost 3 bases, J lost 0 bases, and 13 bases lay in between. Germline CDR1 is SGHKS and CDR2 is YYEKEE (reference sequence). The CDR3 is 15 amino acids. CDR3 residues: CASSSPEGGSYEQYF. The DNA for the CDR3 is TGTGCCAGCAGCTCGCCGGAGGGGGGCTCCTACGAGCAGTACTTC.

This sequence joins TRBV28 and TRBJ1-1; the D is unclear. The length of the CDR3 is 11 residues. Germline V gene lookup returns CDR1 MDHEN and CDR2 SYDVKM. V was clipped by 6 bases and J by 6 bases, with 8 bases between them. CDR3 region: CASSSAPEAFF. CDR3 nucleotides: TGTGCCAGCAGCAGCGCCCCTGAAGCTTTCTTT.

The rearrangement links TRBV20-1 to TRBJ2-1, with 8 bases fitting TRBD2. The germline gives CDR1 DFQATT, CDR2 SNEGSKA (reference sequence). The CDR3 covers 13 residues. This chain's CDR3 is CSPSGTRPNEQFF. The DNA for the CDR3 is TGCAGCCCATCCGGGACTAGGCCCAATGAGCAGTTCTTC.

The sample holds a few counts of this clonotype. This chain connects TRBV29-1 to TRBJ1-1, with D possibly matching TRBD1 (5 bases). The length of the CDR3 is 13 residues. The ends were cut back, 7 bases at V and 4 bases at J, with 16 bases in the middle. The germline V gene has CDR1 SQVTM and CDR2 ANQGSEA. Here the CDR3 DNA reads TGCAGCGCAGCTCGAGGGACTAGCACTGAAGCTTTCTTT. Amino acids: CSAARGTSTEAFF. Full variable domain (remainder filled in from reference TRBV29-1 and TRBJ1-1): SAVISQKPSRDICQRGTSLTIQCQVDSQVTMMFWYRQQPGQSLTLIATANQGSEATYESGFVIDKFPISRPNLTFSTLTVSNMSPEDSSIYLCSAARGTSTEAFFGQGTRLTVV.

The V and J genes are TRBV27 and TRBJ1-6; 7 bases align to TRBD1. Trimming cost V 2 bases and J 9 bases; bases outside gene matches: 4. Germline V gene lookup returns CDR1 MNHEY and CDR2 SMNVEV (reference sequence). CDR3 length equals 14 residues. CDR3 residues: CASSLRQGLSPLHF. CDR3 sequence (DNA): TGTGCCAGCAGTTTAAGACAGGGTCTTTCACCCCTCCACTTT.

Only a few counts were recorded for this clonotype. The chain couples TRBV3-1 to TRBJ2-6; D ambiguous. Trimming pared 2 bases from V and 0 bases from J, leaving 14 bases between. The length of the CDR3 is 18 residues. Germline V CDR1 and CDR2: LGHDT, YNNKEL (reference sequence). The CDR3, as DNA: TGTGCCAGCAGCCAATCGGTATTCCACAGCTCTGGGGCCAACGTCCTGACTTTC. It codes for CASSQSVFHSSGANVLTF.

This chain connects TRBV12-3 or TRBV12-4 to TRBJ1-4; tentatively, D is TRBD1 (5 bases). This CDR3 has 15 residues. The ends were cut back, 6 bases at V and 8 bases at J, with 19 bases in the middle. The CDR3 DNA is TGTGCCAGCAGATCCACAGGCCTTTCTTCCGAAAAACTGTTTTTT. Its translation is CASRSTGLSSEKLFF.

The chain couples TRBV27 to TRBJ1-2; D possibly corresponds to TRBD1 (5 bases). Germline V gene data show CDR1 as MNHEY and CDR2 as SMNVEV (reference sequence). The length of the CDR3 is 16 residues. The ends were cut back, 3 bases at V and 6 bases at J, with 20 bases in the middle. The CDR3 is CASSFVGRAPVDGYTF. The CDR3 DNA reads TGTGCCAGCAGTTTTGTGGGGCGGGCACCTGTAGATGGCTACACCTTC.

This clonotype was observed a handful of times. A much larger clone sits a single nucleotide away, making a read error possible. The DNA is omitted, as the CDR3 cannot be located on it reliably, and the CDR3 follows TCRdb's listing. This sequence joins TRBV29-1 and TRBJ1-1; TRBD1 is the table's D call, not checked against the DNA. Counting both end residues, the CDR3 totals 16 amino acids. Germline CDR1 SQVTM, CDR2 ANQGSEA. This CDR3 is CSVVGPGAHMNTEASF.

J is TRBJ1-2 and V is TRBV5-5; 7 positions agree with TRBD1. This CDR3 contains 15 residues. From germline, CDR1 is SGHKS and CDR2 YYEKEE (reference sequence). With V trimmed by 4 bases and J by 5 bases, 11 bases remained unmatched. The CDR3 loop is CASSQTTGPGYGYTF. The CDR3 nucleotides read TGTGCCAGCAGCCAGACGACAGGGCCTGGGTATGGCTACACCTTC.

This clonotype was recorded at least ten times. The V call is TRBV4-1, the J call TRBJ2-2; TRBD2 might be the D (5 bases). V was cut by 0 bases and J by 4 bases, with 15 bases left in between. The CDR3 has 17 amino acids. Looked up from germline, CDR1 is MGHRA and CDR2 is YSYEKL. CDR3 nucleotide sequence: TGCGCCAGCAGCCAAGAGCTATTGGGAGCCCTCACCGGGGAGCTGTTTTTT. This codes for CASSQELLGALTGELFF.

The chain joins TRBV4-1 to TRBJ1-5; 10 positions match TRBD1. This CDR3 has 17 residues. V trimming: 0 bases; J trimming: 6 bases; junction bases outside the gene matches: 8. Germline V gene data show CDR1 as MGHRA and CDR2 as YSYEKL. CDR3 DNA sequence: TGCGCCAGCAGCCAAGAACGACAGGGGGCATTTAGTCAGCCCCAGCATTTT. Translated: CASSQERQGAFSQPQHF.

This chain connects TRBV12-3 or TRBV12-4 to TRBJ1-1; the D gene is possibly TRBD1 (5 bases). V lost 5 bases, J lost 1 base, and 11 bases lay in between. The length of the CDR3 is 14 residues. The CDR3 is CASSPITGNTEAFF. The CDR3 nucleotides read TGTGCCAGCAGTCCCATCACAGGGAACACTGAAGCTTTCTTT.

V is TRBV12-3 or TRBV12-4 and J is TRBJ2-4; 10 bases align to TRBD1. After removal of 5 bases from V and 4 bases from J, the junction contained 5 bases not matched to a gene. The CDR3 loop spans 15 amino acids. The CDR3 loop reads CASSPQGQGKNIQYF. The CDR3 DNA reads as TGTGCCAGCAGTCCCCAGGGACAGGGGAAAAACATTCAGTACTTC.

The chain is built from TRBV5-6 and TRBJ2-2; perhaps TRBD1 as D (5 bases). V shed 0 bases and J shed 1 base, with 7 bases lying between them. The CDR3 contains 15 residues. The germline CDR1 and CDR2 sequences are SGHDT and YYEEEE. CDR3 amino acids: CASSLGRVNTGELFF. CDR3 coding DNA: TGTGCCAGCAGCTTGGGCAGGGTGAACACCGGGGAGCTGTTTTTT.

The chain has TRBV7-2 and TRBJ2-5, with TRBD1 as a possible D gene (5 bases). The germline V gene encodes CDR1 SGHTA and CDR2 FQGNSA. This CDR3 comprises 16 residues. V gave up 3 bases and J gave up 2 bases, with 16 bases separating them. The CDR3 DNA reads as TGTGCCAGCAGCTTTCTTCCACCGGCAGGGCAAGAGACCCAGTACTTC. Its protein is CASSFLPPAGQETQYF.

This sequence joins TRBV20-1 and TRBJ2-7, with TRBD1 as a possible D gene (5 bases). The V end was cut by 1 base, the J end by 7 bases, with 14 bases between. The CDR3 consists of 13 residues. Germline CDR1 DFQATT, CDR2 SNEGSKA (reference sequence). CDR3 DNA: TGCAGTGCTAGAGTTCCAGGGTTGGGGGAGCAGTACTTC. This encodes CSARVPGLGEQYF.